These 7 T cell receptor beta chains came from one sample sequenced in a study of cytomegalovirus exposure and HLA in healthy donors. The PCR ran on 60 Vbeta and 13 Jbeta primers. Using immunoSEQ multiplex PCR, the repertoire was profiled, and TCRdb retains in-frame clones only, with some absent. The table lists roughly 92,000 clones, 80% of them singletons. Sequenced: PBMCs. The receptors originated from a woman aged 45-59 years in good health and CMV-seropositive.

The sample holds one count of this clone. V is TRBV5-1 and J is TRBJ1-1; 8 bases are a match to TRBD1. The germline gives CDR1 SGHRS, CDR2 YFSETQ. This CDR3 comprises 16 residues. Losses at the gene ends were 0 bases for V and 0 bases for J; bases not matched to a gene: 4. The CDR3 DNA is TGCGCCAGCAGCTTGGCCGCAGGGGGCGTGAACACTGAAGCTTTCTTT. As protein: CASSLAAGGVNTEAFF.

V and J are TRBV4-2 and TRBJ2-5; 11 bases match TRBD2. This CDR3 has 18 residues. Trimming took 2 bases from V and 1 from J; bases not matched to a gene: 9. CDR1 and CDR2 (germline): LGHNA, YNFKEQ. The CDR3 sequence: CASSQRVTSGGPQETQYF. The CDR3 nucleotides are TGTGCCAGCAGCCAAAGGGTAACTAGCGGGGGACCCCAAGAGACCCAGTACTTC.

This clone was recorded only once. The V gene is TRBV21-1, the J gene TRBJ2-1; the table gives TRBD2 as D, unverified against the DNA. TRBV21-1 represents a pseudogene. CDR3 length equals 13 residues. In DNA form, the CDR3 reads TGTGCCAGCAGCAAAGTCGGTAGCGGGGAGCAGTTCTTC. Protein: CASSKVGSGEQFF.

The chain couples TRBV10-1 to TRBJ1-1; 9 nucleotides align to TRBD1. CDR1 and CDR2 from the germline V gene are WNHNN and SYGVQD (reference sequence). J was trimmed by 0 bases and V by 8 bases; bases with no gene match: 13. This CDR3 is 17 amino acids long. CDR3: CASVTGTGPTMNTEAFF. CDR3 nucleotide sequence: TGCGCCAGCGTAACGGGGACAGGGCCTACTATGAACACTGAAGCTTTCTTT.

The rearrangement joins TRBV25-1 to TRBJ2-3, with TRBD1 matching over 8 bases. Losses at the gene ends were 7 bases for V and 4 bases for J; bases not matched to a gene: 10. The CDR3 extends over 15 amino acids. Per germline, CDR1 MGHDK and CDR2 SYGVNS. The chain's CDR3 is CASIARGLGADTQYF. In nucleotides, the CDR3 is TGTGCCAGCATAGCCAGGGGGCTTGGGGCAGATACGCAGTATTTT. Supplemented by reference TRBV25-1 and TRBJ2-3, the full variable domain reads EADIYQTPRYLVIGTGKKITLECSQTMGHDKMYWYQQDPGMELHLIHYSYGVNSTEKGDLSSESTVSRIRTEHFPLTLESARPSHTSQYLCASIARGLGADTQYFGPGTRLTVL.

The chain couples TRBV2 to TRBJ1-1; D call uncertain. The CDR3 sequence is 12 residues long. Trimming pared 1 base from V and 11 bases from J, leaving 11 bases between. Germline loops: CDR1 SNHLY, CDR2 FYNNEI. CDR3 region: CASSEGPYYAFF. The DNA of the CDR3 is TGTGCCAGCAGTGAAGGGCCTTACTATGCTTTCTTT.

The V gene is TRBV5-1, the J gene TRBJ1-1; D gene ambiguous. V gave up 6 bases and J gave up 1 base, with 7 bases separating them. CDR3 length: 12 residues. In germline, CDR1 is SGHRS, CDR2 YFSETQ. The CDR3: CASMGENTEAFF. The DNA of the CDR3 is TGCGCCAGCATGGGAGAGAACACTGAAGCTTTCTTT.